This T cell receptor beta chain was sequenced for a study of T cells in Graves' hyperthyroidism and ophthalmopathy. Uncontrolled infection, other autoimmune disease, pregnancy or lactation barred patients from enrollment. Trimming cost V 4 bases and J 2 bases, with 12 bases left between them. This CDR3 region has 15 residues. Amplified regions were TCR beta CDR3 sequences from RNA transcripts. HTBI primers drove first-round RT-PCR of the TCR CDR3. TCRdb reprocessed the multiplex PCR reads with MiXCR, giving one entry per CDR3 protein. The sample gives 300,000 to 450,000 distinct CDR3 sequences, approximately 14% of which show up once; 25% to 30% is in the top ten.

What was sequenced was blood. The sequence was obtained from a woman aged 18-29 years with Graves' hyperthyroidism that later progressed to Graves' ophthalmopathy. This chain uses TRBV12-3 or TRBV12-4 with TRBJ1-5; D uncertain. CDR3 loop: CASSWKREGNQPQHF. CDR3 sequence (DNA): TGTGCCAGCAGTTGGAAAAGGGAGGGCAATCAGCCCCAGCATTTT.